This T cell receptor beta chain derives from a study of blood T cell repertoires in COVID-19. About the study: There were acute and convalescent COVID-19 samples, and they came from the United States, Italy and Spain. The analysed material was cDNA or gDNA that came from T cells, B-cell-depleted T cells, or PBMCs.

This CDR3 is 20 amino acids long. The germline CDR1 and CDR2 sequences are SGHTA and FQGTGA. Germline trimming cut 5 bases from V and 6 bases from J; bases unmatched to any gene: 23. Using immunoSEQ multiplex PCR, the repertoire was profiled, and TCRdb retains in-frame clones only, with some absent. The sample consists of approximately 300,000 clones, about four fifths of them appearing once. The sequence derives from a woman aged 45-65 years with acute or convalescent COVID-19. The specimen sequenced was peripheral blood. The genes are TRBV7-3 and TRBJ2-1; TRBD1 agrees at 9 bases. The CDR3 sequence: CASSPKTPYLDRGVFNEQFF. Written as DNA, the CDR3 is TGTGCCAGCAGCCCAAAAACCCCCTACTTGGACAGGGGAGTCTTCAATGAGCAGTTCTTC.